Given below is one TCR beta chain in context. The antigen is unknown. The sample is drawn from a study of immune evolution from preneoplasia to lung adenocarcinoma. Study-level findings and limits: Later-stage lesions seemingly showed higher T cell density and diversity than normal lung. Top clone frequencies peaked in normal lung, apparently declining through invasive adenocarcinoma.

V lost 0 bases to trimming and J lost 5 bases, with 13 bases between them. Germline CDR1 reads MGHRA; CDR2 reads YSYEKL. The CDR3 totals 15 residues. Sequenced by immunoSEQ multiplex PCR; TCRdb stores in-frame clones only, minus some. The table has several thousand clones, roughly four fifths seen once. The gene calls are TRBV4-1 and TRBJ1-1, with D possibly matching TRBD1 (6 bases). The material sequenced was FFPE minimally invasive lung adenocarcinoma tissue. The sequence was collected from a person aged 60 to 80 with lung adenocarcinoma. CDR3 DNA sequence: TGCGCCAGCAGCCAAGATGCCCAGGGGCGGACTGAAGCTTTCTTT. It yields the protein CASSQDAQGRTEAFF.